The sequence of this T cell receptor beta chain was determined in a study of PD-1 blockade in mismatch repair-deficient tumors (dated by TCRdb to 2016 to 2017). For the study in its entirety: Between September 2013 and September 2016, the trial enrolled fewer than 95 consecutive patients with over 10 mismatch repair-deficient cancer types, every one of whom had been previously treated and was progressing. Deep sequencing of TCR CDR3 regions was used to track tumor-associated T cell clones in peripheral blood of patients responding to PD-1 blockade. Broader findings and caveats from the paper: Rapid expansion after pembrolizumab followed by contraction, generally before radiologic responses, was shown by tumor-resident clones, which were often undetectable in blood before treatment.

Libraries were prepared through the immunoSEQ multiplex PCR assay. Drawn from immuneACCESS, this table holds only the in-frame rearrangements with V and J called that TCRdb kept. Clones are partly lost; checked studies trace under half to an unresolved V gene and leave the rest unexplained. For this sample the table gives about 68,000 clones, of which approximately 78% were detected only once. The leading ten clones occupy roughly 5% of the sample. This clone was observed a handful of times. Its antigen remains undetermined. One end of the junction is discordant with germline, which a read error may explain. The sample contains more than one DNA sequence encoding this CDR3. CDR1 SEHNR and CDR2 FQNEAQ were looked up in the germline V gene (reference sequence). Its CDR3 holds 12 amino acids, cysteine through phenylalanine. Left in the record is the CDR3 DNA by itself, 36 bases read in frame from the first base.

Mismatch repair deficiency in every enrolled patient was established by polymerase chain reaction or immunohistochemistry. TCR sequencing was carried out for a few patients who responded to pembrolizumab therapy. The phase II trial prospectively evaluated PD-1 blockade with pembrolizumab in advanced mismatch repair-deficient cancers, independent of tissue of origin. Peripheral blood T cell samples were gathered serially, both before PD-1 blockade started and at multiple time points afterward. The timing of each blood sample was reported as weeks after the first dose of pembrolizumab. The chain uses TRBV7-9 and TRBJ1-1; a confident D gene designation cannot be given. The receptor was derived from an adult with mismatch repair-deficient cancer. This sample comprised peripheral blood, obtained 2 weeks after starting pembrolizumab. The base sequence is TGTGCCAGCAGCTTGGTGAACACAGAAGCTTTCTTT. Its protein product is CASSLVNTEAFF.